A single sample gave rise to the 15 T cell receptor beta chains below, sequenced in a study of T cells after yellow fever vaccination. TCRdb ran MiXCR on the 5' RACE reads and lists one entry per CDR3 protein. The data hold about 53,000 distinct CDR3 sequences, with 5.7% observed a single time. Here the sequenced sample was PBMCs, either bulk or a sorted T-cell subset (CD4+, CD8+, memory, or dextramer-sorted; not recorded which), taken on the day of the yellow fever booster vaccination. Source of these receptors: a young man who received the YFV17D yellow fever vaccine.

This chain uses TRBV3-1 with TRBJ1-1; D might be TRBD1 (6 bases). Trimming shortened V by 0 bases and J by 0 bases, and 17 bases separated the two germline ends. Germline lookup yields CDR1 LGHDT and CDR2 YNNKEL (reference sequence). The CDR3 has 18 residues. CDR3 in DNA: TGTGCCAGCAGCCAAGATCCTTTACGTACAGGGCTGAACACTGAAGCTTTCTTT. Its protein product is CASSQDPLRTGLNTEAFF.

The V call is TRBV5-1, the J call TRBJ1-2; D not resolved. V was shortened by 4 bases and J by 2 bases, with 12 bases between the two germline ends. The germline V gene has CDR1 SGHRS and CDR2 YFSETQ. CDR3 length equals 14 residues. CDR3 sequence reads: CASSPGVGNYGYTF. The CDR3 nucleotides read TGCGCCAGCAGCCCCGGGGTCGGCAACTATGGCTACACCTTC.

The table lists this clonotype with many counts. V gene TRBV27 combines with J gene TRBJ2-5; 8 nucleotides align to TRBD1. The J segment lost 5 bases and the V segment lost 2 bases, leaving 7 bases of the junction unmatched. Germline V gene sequence: CDR1 MNHEY, CDR2 SMNVEV (reference sequence). The CDR3 consists of 15 residues. The CDR3 sequence: CASSLRPDRAETQYF. In DNA form, the CDR3 reads TGTGCCAGCAGTTTAAGGCCGGACAGGGCGGAGACCCAGTACTTC.

This chain joins TRBV19 and TRBJ1-1; perhaps TRBD1 as D (6 bases). The CDR3 sequence is 14 residues long. Germline CDR1 and CDR2: LNHDA and SQIVND (reference sequence). V was shortened by 1 base and J by 8 bases, with 14 bases between the two germline ends. The CDR3 reads CASSIVQGASEAFF. For the CDR3, the DNA is TGTGCCAGTAGTATAGTACAGGGCGCCTCGGAAGCTTTCTTT.

The chain employs TRBV20-1 and TRBJ2-3, with D perhaps matching TRBD1 (5 bases). CDR1 and CDR2 (germline): DFQATT, SNEGSKA (reference sequence). The CDR3 extends over 16 amino acids. V lost 0 bases and J 3 bases, leaving 16 bases between the germline ends. CDR3 bases: TGCAGTGCTAGAGACCTTTCGGCCAGGGTAACAGATACGCAGTATTTT. Residues: CSARDLSARVTDTQYF.

The V gene is TRBV5-6, the J gene TRBJ2-2; TRBD2 matches 9 bases. The CDR3 runs 17 residues. Germline V gene sequence: CDR1 SGHDT, CDR2 YYEEEE. The junction had 13 bases not matched to a gene; V was cut back by 10 bases and J by 0 bases. In DNA form, the CDR3 reads TGTGCCTCCGCCCCCTTAGGGACTAGCTCGAACACCGGGGAGCTGTTTTTT. Translated: CASAPLGTSSNTGELFF.

This clonotype was observed a handful of times. The genes are TRBV18 and TRBJ2-7; 8 bases match TRBD1. The V and J ends lost 5 bases and 3 bases, in that order; junction bases with no gene match: 3. The CDR3 is 13 residues long. Looked up from germline, CDR1 is KGHSH and CDR2 is LQKENI. The CDR3 is CASSGTGFYEQYV. In DNA, the CDR3 is TGTGCCAGCTCAGGGACAGGTTTCTACGAGCAGTACGTC.

This clonotype was counted ten times or more. V and J are TRBV20-1 and TRBJ1-2; D possibly corresponds to TRBD1 (6 bases). CDR1 DFQATT and CDR2 SNEGSKA come from the germline V gene (reference sequence). This CDR3 region has 16 residues. Between the trimmed V and J ends, which lost 3 bases and 4 bases, there was a span of 21 bases. DNA of the CDR3: TGCAGTGCTAGTCCCACGGGGCAGGGGACCTCCTATGGCTACACCTTC. Its protein is CSASPTGQGTSYGYTF.

In its sample, this clonotype was seen a few times. The gene calls are TRBV7-8 and TRBJ2-1; TRBD2 aligns across 13 bases. V shed 5 bases, J shed 9 bases, and the junction held 10 bases outside the gene matches. This CDR3 has 16 residues. The germline CDR1 and CDR2 sequences are SGHVS and FQNEAQ. This chain's CDR3 is CASSVRTSGGGSEQFF. CDR3 in DNA: TGTGCCAGCAGCGTCCGGACTAGCGGGGGAGGAAGTGAGCAGTTCTTC.

This clonotype was observed at least ten times. The rearrangement links TRBV3-1 to TRBJ2-7; 7 bases line up with TRBD2. The germline V gene encodes CDR1 LGHDT and CDR2 YNNKEL (reference sequence). The V gene end was trimmed by 6 bases and the J gene end by 5 bases; junction bases not matched to a gene: 10. CDR3 length: 14 amino acids. The CDR3 loop is CASRLEGGVHEQYF. The DNA of the CDR3 is TGTGCCAGCAGGCTCGAGGGAGGGGTCCACGAGCAGTACTTC.

This clonotype was counted a few times. CDR3 nucleotide sequence: TGTGCCAGCAGCTTCGGGGTTTACGAGCAGTACTTC. It specifies CASSFGVYEQYF. This chain joins TRBV5-6 and TRBJ2-7; the D gene is possibly TRBD2 (5 bases). CDR3 length: 12 residues. CDR1 SGHDT and CDR2 YYEEEE come from the germline V gene. V gave up 2 bases and J gave up 4 bases, with 7 bases separating them.

The rearrangement uses TRBV11-3 and TRBJ1-1; TRBD1 is a possible D gene (5 bases). Germline values: CDR1 SGHNT, CDR2 YENEEA. This CDR3 is 12 amino acids long. With 5 bases removed from V and 11 bases from J, the gap between germline ends came to 15 bases. The CDR3 nucleotides are TGTGCCAGCAGCCCGCACAGGAAATTGGCTTTCTTT. Translation gives CASSPHRKLAFF.

This chain links TRBV11-2 with TRBJ2-1, with 7 bases lining up with TRBD1. CDR1 SGHAT and CDR2 FQNNGV come from the germline V gene. J was trimmed by 6 bases and V by 1 base; bases with no gene match: 3. The CDR3 length is 14 residues. CDR3 nucleotide sequence: TGTGCCAGCAGCTTAGTTCCAGGGGGCAATGAGCAGTTCTTC. Encoded protein: CASSLVPGGNEQFF. Variable domain in full (rest from reference TRBV11-2 and TRBJ2-1): EAGVAQSPRYKIIEKRQSVAFWCNPISGHATLYWYQQILGQGPKLLIQFQNNGVVDDSQLPKDRFSAERLKGVDSTLKIQPAKLEDSAVYLCASSLVPGGNEQFFGPGTRLTVL.

Notes on this clonotype: It may be a read error: a sequence one base away is much more abundant. V gene TRBV6-5 combines with J gene TRBJ2-5; perhaps TRBD1 as D (6 bases). Trimming stripped 3 bases from V and 3 bases from J, with 11 bases between. Germline CDR1 reads MNHEY; CDR2 reads SVGAGI. The CDR3 covers 14 residues. CDR3 residues: CASSYSWTEETQYF. In DNA, the CDR3 is TGTGCCAGCAGTTATTCCTGGACAGAAGAGACCCAGTACTTC.

Regarding this clonotype: A much bigger clone sits one base away, suggesting this may be a read error. Lacking the conserved final phenylalanine or tryptophan, this CDR3 likely reflects a read error. The genes are TRBV6-2 or TRBV6-3 and TRBJ1-5, with 7 bases lining up with TRBD1. CDR3 size: 13 residues. V gave up 5 bases and J gave up 6 bases; unmatched junction bases: 4. In germline, CDR1 is MNHEY, CDR2 SVGEGT. The CDR3 spells CASSRQGSQPQHL. The CDR3 bases are TGTGCCAGCAGTCGACAGGGCAGTCAGCCCCAGCATCTT.